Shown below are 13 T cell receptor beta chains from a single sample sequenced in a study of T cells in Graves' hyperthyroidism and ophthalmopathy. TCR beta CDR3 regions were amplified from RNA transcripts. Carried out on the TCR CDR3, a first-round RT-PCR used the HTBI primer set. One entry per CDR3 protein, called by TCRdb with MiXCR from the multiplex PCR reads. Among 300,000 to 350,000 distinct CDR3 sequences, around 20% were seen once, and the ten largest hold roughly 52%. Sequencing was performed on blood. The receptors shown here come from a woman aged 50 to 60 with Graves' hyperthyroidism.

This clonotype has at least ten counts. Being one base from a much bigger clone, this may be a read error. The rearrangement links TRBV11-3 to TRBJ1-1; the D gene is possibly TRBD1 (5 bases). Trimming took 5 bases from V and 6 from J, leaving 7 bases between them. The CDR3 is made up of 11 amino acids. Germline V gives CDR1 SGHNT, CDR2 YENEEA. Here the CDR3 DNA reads TGTGCCAGCAGCCGGGGCGCTGAAGCTTTCTTT. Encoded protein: CASSRGAEAFF.

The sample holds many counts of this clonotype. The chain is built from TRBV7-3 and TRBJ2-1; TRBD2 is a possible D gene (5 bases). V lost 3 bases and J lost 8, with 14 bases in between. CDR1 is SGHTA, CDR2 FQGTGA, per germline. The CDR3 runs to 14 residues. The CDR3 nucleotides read TGTGCCAGCAGCTTGAGGTCGGGGTTGGATGAGCAGTTCTTC. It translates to CASSLRSGLDEQFF.

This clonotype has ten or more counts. CDR3 coding DNA: TGTGCCAGCGGAAGGACTAGCGGGAGCTATGAGCAGTTCTTC. Amino acids: CASGRTSGSYEQFF. The chain is built from TRBV28 and TRBJ2-1, with 13 bases lining up with TRBD2. V lost 8 bases and J lost 8; bases outside the gene matches: 6. In germline, CDR1 is MDHEN, CDR2 SYDVKM. This CDR3 has 14 amino acids.

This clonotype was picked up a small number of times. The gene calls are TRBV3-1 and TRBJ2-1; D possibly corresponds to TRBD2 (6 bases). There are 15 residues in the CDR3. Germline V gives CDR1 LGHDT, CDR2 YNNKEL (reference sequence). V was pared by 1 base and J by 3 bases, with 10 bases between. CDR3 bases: TGTGCCAGCAGCCAAGGACTAGTCCTCTACAATGAGCAGTTCTTC. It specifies CASSQGLVLYNEQFF.

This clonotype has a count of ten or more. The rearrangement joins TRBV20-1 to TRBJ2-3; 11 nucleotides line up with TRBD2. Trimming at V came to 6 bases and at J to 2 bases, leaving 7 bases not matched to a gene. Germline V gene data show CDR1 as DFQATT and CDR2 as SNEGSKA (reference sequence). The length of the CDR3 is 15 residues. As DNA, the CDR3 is TGCAGTGCCCCTCCTAGCGGGGGGTCCACAGATACGCAGTATTTT. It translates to CSAPPSGGSTDTQYF.

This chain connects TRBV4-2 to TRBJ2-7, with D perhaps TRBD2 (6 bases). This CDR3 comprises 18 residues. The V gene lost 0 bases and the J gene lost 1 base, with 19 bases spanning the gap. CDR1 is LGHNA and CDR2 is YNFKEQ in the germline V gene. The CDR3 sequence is CASSQDWGESAYSYEQYF. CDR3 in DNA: TGTGCCAGCAGCCAAGATTGGGGGGAGTCCGCTTATTCCTACGAGCAGTACTTC.

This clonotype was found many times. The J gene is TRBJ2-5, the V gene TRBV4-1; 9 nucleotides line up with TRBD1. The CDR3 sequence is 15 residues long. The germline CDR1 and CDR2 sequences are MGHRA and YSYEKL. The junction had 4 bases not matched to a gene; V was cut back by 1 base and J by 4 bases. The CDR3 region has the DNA TGCGCCAGCAGCCAAGTGAACAGGGGGCGAGAGACCCAGTACTTC. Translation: CASSQVNRGRETQYF.

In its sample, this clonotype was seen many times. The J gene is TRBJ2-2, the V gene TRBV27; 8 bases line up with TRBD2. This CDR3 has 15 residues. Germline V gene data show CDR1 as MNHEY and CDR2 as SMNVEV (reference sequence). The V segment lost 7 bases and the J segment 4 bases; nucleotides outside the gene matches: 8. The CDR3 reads CASTHGGAGTGELFF. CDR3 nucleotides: TGTGCCAGCACCCACGGGGGGGCCGGCACCGGGGAGCTGTTTTTT.

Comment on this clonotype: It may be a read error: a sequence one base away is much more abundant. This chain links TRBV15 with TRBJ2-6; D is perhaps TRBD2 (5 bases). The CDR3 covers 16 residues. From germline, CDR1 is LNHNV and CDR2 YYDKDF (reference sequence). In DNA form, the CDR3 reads TGTGCCGCCAGCAGAGGGATCTCTACTGGGGCCAACGTCCTGACTTTC. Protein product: CAASRGISTGANVLTF. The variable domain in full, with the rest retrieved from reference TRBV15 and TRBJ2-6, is DAMVIQNPRYQVTQFGKPVTLSCSQTLNHNVMYWYQQKSSQAPKLLFHYYDKDFNNEADTPDNFQSRRPNTSFCFLDIRSPGLGDTAMYLCAASRGISTGANVLTFGAGSRLTVL.

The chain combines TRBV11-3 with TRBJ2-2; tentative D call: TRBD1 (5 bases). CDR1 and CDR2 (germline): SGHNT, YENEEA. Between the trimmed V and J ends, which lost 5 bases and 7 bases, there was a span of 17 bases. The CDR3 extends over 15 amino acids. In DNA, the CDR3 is TGTGCCAGCAGCCCCGAGTGGGGCGCGATCGGGGAGCTGTTTTTT. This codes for CASSPEWGAIGELFF.

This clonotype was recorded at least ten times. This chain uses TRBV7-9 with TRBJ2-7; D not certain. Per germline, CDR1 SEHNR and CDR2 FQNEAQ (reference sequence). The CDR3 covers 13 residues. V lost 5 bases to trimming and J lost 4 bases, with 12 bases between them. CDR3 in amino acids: CASSHPAGYEQYF. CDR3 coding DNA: TGTGCCAGCAGCCACCCGGCAGGATACGAGCAGTACTTC.

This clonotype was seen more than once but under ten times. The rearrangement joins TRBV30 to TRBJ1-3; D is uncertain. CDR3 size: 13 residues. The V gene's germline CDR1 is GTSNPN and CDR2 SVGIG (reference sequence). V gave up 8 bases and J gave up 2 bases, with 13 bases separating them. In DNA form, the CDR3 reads TGTGCCCGTAGGAGTGATCCTGGAAACACCATATATTTT. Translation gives CARRSDPGNTIYF.

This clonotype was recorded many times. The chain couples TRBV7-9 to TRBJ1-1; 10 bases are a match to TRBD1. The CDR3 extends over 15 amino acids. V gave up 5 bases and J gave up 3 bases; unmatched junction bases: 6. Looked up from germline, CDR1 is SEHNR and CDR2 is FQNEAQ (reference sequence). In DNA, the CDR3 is TGTGCCAGCAGCCGGGGACAGGGGAGCGACACTGAAGCTTTCTTT. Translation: CASSRGQGSDTEAFF.